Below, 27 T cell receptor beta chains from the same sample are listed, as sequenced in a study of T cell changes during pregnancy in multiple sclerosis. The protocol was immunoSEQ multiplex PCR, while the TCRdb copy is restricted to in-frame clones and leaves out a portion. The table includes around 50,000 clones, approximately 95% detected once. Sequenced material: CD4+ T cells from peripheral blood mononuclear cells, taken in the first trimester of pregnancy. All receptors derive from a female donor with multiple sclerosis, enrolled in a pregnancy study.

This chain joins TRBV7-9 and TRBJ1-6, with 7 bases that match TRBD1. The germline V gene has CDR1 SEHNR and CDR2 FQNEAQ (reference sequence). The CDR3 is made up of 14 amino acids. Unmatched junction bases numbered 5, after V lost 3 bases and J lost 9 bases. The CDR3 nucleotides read TGTGCCAGCAGCTTTAGGAGGGGGCTTTCACCCCTCCACTTT. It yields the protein CASSFRRGLSPLHF.

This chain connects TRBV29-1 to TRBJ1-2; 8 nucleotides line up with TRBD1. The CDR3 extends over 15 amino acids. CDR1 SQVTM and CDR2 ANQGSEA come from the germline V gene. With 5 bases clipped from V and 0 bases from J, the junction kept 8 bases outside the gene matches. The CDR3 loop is CSVPTGALTNYGYTF. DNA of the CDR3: TGCAGCGTTCCGACAGGGGCGCTTACTAACTATGGCTACACCTTC.

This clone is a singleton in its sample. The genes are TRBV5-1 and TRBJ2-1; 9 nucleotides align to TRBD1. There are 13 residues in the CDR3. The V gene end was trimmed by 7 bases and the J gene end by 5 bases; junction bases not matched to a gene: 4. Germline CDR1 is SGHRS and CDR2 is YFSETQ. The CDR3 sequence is CASSGQGDNEQFF. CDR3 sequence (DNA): TGCGCCAGCTCGGGACAGGGAGACAATGAGCAGTTCTTC.

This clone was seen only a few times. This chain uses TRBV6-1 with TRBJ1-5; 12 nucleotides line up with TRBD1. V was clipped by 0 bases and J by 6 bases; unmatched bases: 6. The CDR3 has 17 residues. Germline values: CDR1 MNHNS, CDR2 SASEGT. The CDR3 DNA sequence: TGTGCCAGCAGTGAAGCGCTAGGGACAGGGGGCGGTCAGCCCCAGCATTTT. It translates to CASSEALGTGGGQPQHF.

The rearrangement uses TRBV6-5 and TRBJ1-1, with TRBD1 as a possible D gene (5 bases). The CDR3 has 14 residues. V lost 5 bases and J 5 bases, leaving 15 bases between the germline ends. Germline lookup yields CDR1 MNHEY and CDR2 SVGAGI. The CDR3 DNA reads TGTGCCAGCAGTGCTGCGTCAGGGCTGACTGAAGCTTTCTTT. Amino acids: CASSAASGLTEAFF.

CDR3 in amino acids: CASSRSYSNQPQHF. The CDR3 DNA follows: TGTGCCAGCAGTAGGAGCTATAGCAATCAGCCCCAGCATTTT. The rearrangement links TRBV27 to TRBJ1-5; D unclear. CDR1 and CDR2 (germline): MNHEY, SMNVEV (reference sequence). V gave up 5 bases and J gave up 0 bases, with 8 bases separating them. The length of the CDR3 is 14 residues.

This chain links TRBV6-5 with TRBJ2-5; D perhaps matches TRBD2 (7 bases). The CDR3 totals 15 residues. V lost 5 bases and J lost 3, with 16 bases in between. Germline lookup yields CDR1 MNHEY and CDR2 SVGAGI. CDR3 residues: CASSPRTRGKETQYF. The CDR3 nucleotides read TGTGCCAGCAGTCCCAGGACTAGGGGGAAAGAGACCCAGTACTTC.

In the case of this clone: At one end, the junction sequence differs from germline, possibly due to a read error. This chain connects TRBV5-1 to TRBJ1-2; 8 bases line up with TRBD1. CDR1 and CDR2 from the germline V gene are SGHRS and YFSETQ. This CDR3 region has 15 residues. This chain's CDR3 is CASSLGVPDRATLAF. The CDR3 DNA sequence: TGCGCCAGCAGCTTGGGGGTTCCGGACAGGGCAACCTTAGCTTTC.

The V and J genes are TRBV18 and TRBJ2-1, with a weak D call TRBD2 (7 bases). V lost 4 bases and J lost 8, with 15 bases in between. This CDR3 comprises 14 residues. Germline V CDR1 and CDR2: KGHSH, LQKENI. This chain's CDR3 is CASSRGGGKHEQFF. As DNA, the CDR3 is TGTGCCAGCTCACGAGGGGGGGGGAAACATGAGCAGTTCTTC.

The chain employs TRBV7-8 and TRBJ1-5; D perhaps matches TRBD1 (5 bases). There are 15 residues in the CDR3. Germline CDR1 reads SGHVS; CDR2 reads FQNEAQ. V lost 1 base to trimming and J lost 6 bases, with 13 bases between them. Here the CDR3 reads CASSLGRGRGQPQHF. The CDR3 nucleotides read TGTGCCAGCAGCTTAGGGCGGGGAAGGGGTCAGCCCCAGCATTTT. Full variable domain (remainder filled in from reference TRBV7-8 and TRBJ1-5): GAGVSQSPRYKVAKRGQDVALRCDPISGHVSLFWYQQALGQGPEFLTYFQNEAQLDKSGLPSDRFFAERPEGSVSTLKIQRTQQEDSAVYLCASSLGRGRGQPQHFGDGTRLSIL.

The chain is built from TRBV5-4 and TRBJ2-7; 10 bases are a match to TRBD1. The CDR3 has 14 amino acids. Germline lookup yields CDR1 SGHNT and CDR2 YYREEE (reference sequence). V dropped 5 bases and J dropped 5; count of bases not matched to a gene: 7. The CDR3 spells CASSFPGQGHEQYF. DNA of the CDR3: TGTGCCAGCAGTTTTCCGGGACAGGGGCACGAGCAGTACTTC.

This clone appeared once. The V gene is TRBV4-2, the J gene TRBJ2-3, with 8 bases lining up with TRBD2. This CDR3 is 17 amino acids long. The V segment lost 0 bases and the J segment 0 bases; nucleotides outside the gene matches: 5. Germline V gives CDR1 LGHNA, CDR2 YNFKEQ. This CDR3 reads CASSQDVAGSSTDTQYF. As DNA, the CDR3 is TGTGCCAGCAGCCAAGATGTAGCGGGGTCTAGCACAGATACGCAGTATTTT.

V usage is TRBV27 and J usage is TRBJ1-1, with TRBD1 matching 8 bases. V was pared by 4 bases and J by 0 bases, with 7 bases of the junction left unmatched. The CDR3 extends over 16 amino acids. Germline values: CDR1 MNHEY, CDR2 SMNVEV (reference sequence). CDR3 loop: CASSSIRGRVNTEAFF. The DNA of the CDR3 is TGTGCCAGCAGTTCCATCAGGGGGCGCGTGAACACTGAAGCTTTCTTT.

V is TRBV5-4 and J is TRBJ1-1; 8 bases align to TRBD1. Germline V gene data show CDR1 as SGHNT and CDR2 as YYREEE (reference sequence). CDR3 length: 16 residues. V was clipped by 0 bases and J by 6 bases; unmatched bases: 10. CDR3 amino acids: CASSLDQGARSAEAFF. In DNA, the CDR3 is TGTGCCAGCAGCTTGGATCAGGGGGCGCGGAGCGCTGAAGCTTTCTTT.

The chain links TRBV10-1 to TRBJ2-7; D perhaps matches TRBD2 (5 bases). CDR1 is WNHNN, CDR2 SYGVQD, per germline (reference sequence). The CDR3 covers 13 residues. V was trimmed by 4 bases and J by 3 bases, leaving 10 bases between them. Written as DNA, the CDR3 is TGCGCCAGCAGTGTGAGGGCGCACTACGAGCAGTACTTC. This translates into CASSVRAHYEQYF.

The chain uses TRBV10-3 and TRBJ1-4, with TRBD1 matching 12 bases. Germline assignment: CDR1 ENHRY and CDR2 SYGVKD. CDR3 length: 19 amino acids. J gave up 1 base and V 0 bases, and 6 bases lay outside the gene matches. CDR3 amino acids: CAISESPGQGARTNEKLFF. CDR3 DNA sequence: TGTGCCATCAGTGAGTCCCCGGGACAGGGGGCGCGAACTAATGAAAAACTGTTTTTT.

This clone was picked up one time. This CDR3 reads CASSFRGKLNEQYF. Here the CDR3 DNA reads TGTGCCAGCAGCTTTAGGGGGAAATTAAATGAGCAGTACTTC. V usage is TRBV5-5 and J usage is TRBJ2-7; maybe TRBD1 (6 bases). Germline CDR1 and CDR2: SGHKS and YYEKEE (reference sequence). The CDR3 length is 14 residues. Trimming took 2 bases from V and 7 from J, leaving 16 bases between them.

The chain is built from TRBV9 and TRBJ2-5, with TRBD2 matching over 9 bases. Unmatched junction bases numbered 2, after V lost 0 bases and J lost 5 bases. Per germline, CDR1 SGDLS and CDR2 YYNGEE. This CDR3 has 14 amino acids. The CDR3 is CASSVGSGGETQYF. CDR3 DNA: TGTGCCAGCAGCGTAGGCAGCGGGGGGGAGACCCAGTACTTC.

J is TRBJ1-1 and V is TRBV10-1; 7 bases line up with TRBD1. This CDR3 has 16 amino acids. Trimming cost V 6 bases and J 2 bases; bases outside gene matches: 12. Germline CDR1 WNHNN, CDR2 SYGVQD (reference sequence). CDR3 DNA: TGCGCCAGCAGCGGAACAAGGGGGCGCGTAAACACTGAAGCTTTCTTT. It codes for CASSGTRGRVNTEAFF.

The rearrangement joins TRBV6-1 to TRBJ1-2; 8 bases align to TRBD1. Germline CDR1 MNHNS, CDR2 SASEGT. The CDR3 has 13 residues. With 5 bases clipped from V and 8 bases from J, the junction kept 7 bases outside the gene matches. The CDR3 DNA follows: TGTGCCAGCAGTCAATCGGGACAGGACGGCTACACCTTC. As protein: CASSQSGQDGYTF.

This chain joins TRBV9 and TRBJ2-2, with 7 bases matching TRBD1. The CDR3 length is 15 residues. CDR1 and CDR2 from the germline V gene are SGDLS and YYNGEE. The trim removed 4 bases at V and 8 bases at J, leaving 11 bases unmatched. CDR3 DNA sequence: TGTGCCAGCAGCCCAGACCAGACAGGGCTGGGGGAGCTGTTTTTT. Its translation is CASSPDQTGLGELFF.

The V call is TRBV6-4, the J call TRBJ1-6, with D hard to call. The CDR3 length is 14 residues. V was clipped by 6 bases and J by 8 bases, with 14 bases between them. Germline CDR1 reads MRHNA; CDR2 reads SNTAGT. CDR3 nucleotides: TGTGCCAGCAGACCCACAGTCGGGGATTCACCCCTCCACTTT. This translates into CASRPTVGDSPLHF.

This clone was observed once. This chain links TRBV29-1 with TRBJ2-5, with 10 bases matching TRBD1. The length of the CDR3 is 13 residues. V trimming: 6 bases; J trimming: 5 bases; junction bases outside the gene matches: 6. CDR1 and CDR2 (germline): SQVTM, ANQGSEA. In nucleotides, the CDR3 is TGCAGCGTGCGGGACAGGGGAAAGGAGACCCAGTACTTC. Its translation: CSVRDRGKETQYF.

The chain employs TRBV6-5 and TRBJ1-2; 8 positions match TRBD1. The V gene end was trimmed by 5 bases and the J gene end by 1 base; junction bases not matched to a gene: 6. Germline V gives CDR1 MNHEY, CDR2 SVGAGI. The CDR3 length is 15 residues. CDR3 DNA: TGTGCCAGCAGTCCCTTGGACAGGGTTAACTATGGCTACACCTTC. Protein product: CASSPLDRVNYGYTF.

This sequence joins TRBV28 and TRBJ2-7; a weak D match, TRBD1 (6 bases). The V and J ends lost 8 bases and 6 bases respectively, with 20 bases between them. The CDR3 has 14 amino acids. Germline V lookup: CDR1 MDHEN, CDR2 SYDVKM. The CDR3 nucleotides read TGTGCCAGCGAAGCAAAGGGACATGGATTCGAGCAGTACTTC. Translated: CASEAKGHGFEQYF.

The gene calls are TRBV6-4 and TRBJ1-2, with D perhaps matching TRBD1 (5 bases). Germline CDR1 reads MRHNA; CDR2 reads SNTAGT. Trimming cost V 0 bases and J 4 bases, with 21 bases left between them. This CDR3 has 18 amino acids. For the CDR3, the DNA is TGTGCCAGCAGTGACTCATTTAGTGGACAAGCCTCTAGCTATGGCTACACCTTC. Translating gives CASSDSFSGQASSYGYTF.

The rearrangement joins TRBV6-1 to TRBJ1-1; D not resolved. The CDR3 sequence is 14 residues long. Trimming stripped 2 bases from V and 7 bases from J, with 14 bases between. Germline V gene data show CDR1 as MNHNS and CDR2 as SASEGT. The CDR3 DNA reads TGTGCCAGCAGTGAACTCGTGGCAGATGGTGAAGCTTTCTTT. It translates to CASSELVADGEAFF.